The 26 T cell receptor beta chains in this list originate from one sample, sequenced in a study of T-cell reconstitution after alpha-beta-depleted transplantation in children. Preparation of the TCRbeta library used unique molecular identifiers. TCRdb ran MiXCR on the PCR reads and lists one entry per CDR3 protein. Altogether some 440,000 distinct CDR3 sequences are present, around 15% being singletons, with the ten largest covering around 30%. This sample comprised PBMCs, mostly from graft donor cells, obtained 360 days after TCRalphabeta/CD19-depleted stem cell transplant. The receptors come from a boy under three years old who had a stem cell transplant for Wiskott-Aldrich syndrome, so the T cells may come from the graft donor.

The chain has TRBV5-1 and TRBJ1-1, with D possibly TRBD1 on 6 matching bases. From germline, CDR1 is SGHRS and CDR2 YFSETQ. V lost 4 bases, J lost 1 base, and 11 bases lay in between. The CDR3 is 14 residues long. The CDR3 region has the DNA TGCGCCAGCAGCGCCTTCAGGGGGAACACTGAAGCTTTCTTT. This sequence encodes CASSAFRGNTEAFF.

The sample holds a few counts of this clonotype. The rearrangement links TRBV10-3 to TRBJ1-4; 11 bases line up with TRBD1. V was pared by 6 bases and J by 6 bases, with 0 bases of the junction left unmatched. This CDR3 has 13 amino acids. Germline values: CDR1 ENHRY, CDR2 SYGVKD. Here the CDR3 DNA reads TGTGCCATCAGGGGACAGGGGGATGAAAAACTGTTTTTT. The encoded protein is CAIRGQGDEKLFF.

The V and J genes are TRBV15 and TRBJ2-3, with TRBD1 matching over 9 bases. The V gene's germline CDR1 is LNHNV and CDR2 YYDKDF (reference sequence). V shed 1 base, J shed 1 base, and the junction held 9 bases outside the gene matches. CDR3 length equals 18 residues. CDR3 nucleotides: TGTGCCACCAGCAGAGCGTACAGGGGGCTCGAAGGCACAGATACGCAGTATTTT. It encodes CATSRAYRGLEGTDTQYF.

This clonotype was counted at least ten times. The CDR3 nucleotides read TGTGCCAGCAGCTTAGGGCTAGCGGGACCATTCTACGAGCAGTACTTC. Encoded protein: CASSLGLAGPFYEQYF. The chain recombines TRBV7-2 with TRBJ2-7; the match to TRBD2 covers 9 bases. The germline V gene encodes CDR1 SGHTA and CDR2 FQGNSA. This CDR3 region has 16 residues. J lost 3 bases, V lost 1 base, and 7 bases had no gene match.

This clonotype was detected a few times. The chain links TRBV5-1 to TRBJ1-2; D is ambiguous. Deletions cut 2 bases from V and 4 bases from J, with 12 bases between. The CDR3 extends over 14 amino acids. CDR1 is SGHRS and CDR2 is YFSETQ in the germline V gene. The DNA for the CDR3 is TGCGCCAGCAGCTTTGGCCGGGCCCTCTATGGCTACACCTTC. Translation gives CASSFGRALYGYTF.

This clonotype was found a few times. The V gene is TRBV4-2, the J gene TRBJ1-3, with D uncertain. From germline, CDR1 is LGHNA and CDR2 YNFKEQ. The V end was cut by 4 bases, the J end by 0 bases, with 7 bases between. The CDR3 consists of 14 residues. CDR3 coding DNA: TGTGCCAGCAGCCGATCGGACTCTGGAAACACCATATATTTT. Translated: CASSRSDSGNTIYF.

V and J are TRBV2 and TRBJ2-3, with 7 positions matching TRBD1. The CDR3 length is 14 residues. V lost 10 bases, J lost 5 bases, and 12 bases stayed unmatched. From germline, CDR1 is SNHLY and CDR2 FYNNEI. Here the CDR3 reads CATQPTGRGDTQYF. CDR3 bases: TGTGCCACCCAACCGACAGGGAGAGGAGATACGCAGTATTTT.

V gene TRBV6-5 combines with J gene TRBJ2-4, with TRBD1 matching 7 bases. The CDR3 sequence is 15 residues long. V shed 4 bases and J 4 bases; nucleotides not matched to a gene: 7. Germline values: CDR1 MNHEY, CDR2 SVGAGI. CDR3 region: CASSWEQGLKNIQYF. The CDR3 bases are TGTGCCAGCAGTTGGGAACAGGGGTTGAAAAACATTCAGTACTTC.

This clonotype was seen only a few times. The chain combines TRBV12-3 or TRBV12-4 with TRBJ1-5, with a tentative D call TRBD1 (5 bases). This CDR3 comprises 15 residues. V gave up 5 bases and J gave up 4 bases, with 15 bases separating them. This CDR3 is CASSPDWGLNQPQHF. CDR3 nucleotide sequence: TGTGCCAGCAGTCCCGATTGGGGGTTGAATCAGCCCCAGCATTTT.

The genes are TRBV7-9 and TRBJ2-7, with 8 bases that match TRBD1. Germline-derived CDR1 and CDR2 are SEHNR and FQNEAQ (reference sequence). V gave up 5 bases and J gave up 3 bases; unmatched junction bases: 6. The CDR3 contains 14 residues. The CDR3 spells CASSRRGQGYEQYF. As DNA, the CDR3 is TGTGCCAGCAGCCGCCGAGGACAGGGCTACGAGCAGTACTTC.

This clonotype was detected a few times. The chain couples TRBV6-1 to TRBJ2-1, with 11 bases that match TRBD2. The CDR3 totals 15 residues. Germline V gene sequence: CDR1 MNHNS, CDR2 SASEGT. V lost 6 bases and J lost 7; bases outside the gene matches: 8. CDR3 in amino acids: CASRRLAGNWNEQFF. The CDR3 DNA reads as TGTGCCAGCAGGAGACTAGCGGGGAATTGGAATGAGCAGTTCTTC.

This clonotype was found a few times. This chain joins TRBV7-6 and TRBJ2-3, with D possibly TRBD1 on 6 matching bases. Germline loops: CDR1 SGHVS, CDR2 FNYEAQ. V lost 0 bases and J 2 bases, leaving 15 bases between the germline ends. This CDR3 comprises 17 residues. CDR3 amino acids: CASSLARGTPYTDTQYF. The CDR3 DNA reads TGTGCCAGCAGCTTAGCGAGAGGGACACCCTACACAGATACGCAGTATTTT.

This clonotype came up a few times. The rearrangement links TRBV12-3 or TRBV12-4 to TRBJ2-3, with a tentative D call TRBD2 (6 bases). The CDR3 is made up of 15 amino acids. Trimming left V 5 bases short and J 5 bases short, with 17 bases between. CDR3 nucleotides: TGTGCCAGCAGTCCATCCGTGGGCGGGATAGATACGCAGTATTTT. Translated: CASSPSVGGIDTQYF.

This clonotype was detected ten times or more. This rearrangement joins TRBV5-1 to TRBJ2-3; D is ambiguous. V gave up 0 bases and J gave up 4 bases, with 6 bases separating them. The CDR3 length is 13 residues. Germline CDR1 reads SGHRS; CDR2 reads YFSETQ. DNA of the CDR3: TGCGCCAGCAGCTTGGCCCGCGCAGATACGCAGTATTTT. Translation gives CASSLARADTQYF. The full variable domain, completed using reference TRBV5-1 and TRBJ2-3, is KAGVTQTPRYLIKTRGQQVTLSCSPISGHRSVSWYQQTPGQGLQFLFEYFSETQRNKGNFPGRFSGRQFSNSRSEMNVSTLELGDSALYLCASSLARADTQYFGPGTRLTVL.

V and J are TRBV20-1 and TRBJ2-7, with 11 bases identical to TRBD2. Trimming cost V 2 bases and J 7 bases; bases outside gene matches: 7. Germline values: CDR1 DFQATT, CDR2 SNEGSKA (reference sequence). The CDR3 totals 14 residues. The DNA of the CDR3 is TGCAGTGCTAGAAAAGTAGCGGGAGGGTGGGAGCAGTACTTC. Residues: CSARKVAGGWEQYF.

The chain joins TRBV29-1 to TRBJ2-7; possible D gene TRBD1, 6 bases. CDR3 length: 12 residues. V gave up 4 bases and J gave up 2 bases, with 9 bases separating them. In germline, CDR1 is SQVTM, CDR2 ANQGSEA. DNA for the CDR3: TGCAGCGTTGTTACAGGGCCCTACGAGCAGTACTTC. Its translation is CSVVTGPYEQYF.

This clonotype has at least ten counts. This chain links TRBV10-3 with TRBJ2-1; D not resolved. There are 12 residues in the CDR3. With 0 bases removed from V and 6 bases from J, the gap between germline ends came to 3 bases. Germline assignment: CDR1 ENHRY and CDR2 SYGVKD. The CDR3 nucleotides are TGTGCCATCAGTGAGTCCCGCAATGAGCAGTTCTTC. Its protein product is CAISESRNEQFF.

This clonotype was observed a few times. This chain connects TRBV5-1 to TRBJ2-2, with a tentative D call TRBD2 (6 bases). CDR3 length equals 12 residues. The V end lost 7 bases, the J end lost 6 bases, and 10 bases lay between the germline ends. The germline V gene has CDR1 SGHRS and CDR2 YFSETQ. CDR3 region: CASRRVPGELFF. The DNA of the CDR3 is TGCGCCAGCCGGAGGGTTCCCGGGGAGCTGTTTTTT.

This chain joins TRBV27 and TRBJ2-7, with 10 bases fitting TRBD1. Looked up from germline, CDR1 is MNHEY and CDR2 is SMNVEV (reference sequence). The CDR3 is 15 amino acids. Trimming cost V 0 bases and J 2 bases; bases outside gene matches: 1. CDR3 DNA: TGTGCCAGCAGTTTATCGACAGGGGGCGCCTACGAGCAGTACTTC. This sequence encodes CASSLSTGGAYEQYF.

V gene TRBV15 combines with J gene TRBJ2-5; D is undetermined. The CDR3 consists of 14 residues. Per germline, CDR1 LNHNV and CDR2 YYDKDF (reference sequence). The germline V and J ends were trimmed by 0 bases and 1 base, with 6 bases remaining between them. The CDR3 coding sequence is TGTGCCACCAGCAGAGACATTACCCAAGAGACCCAGTACTTC. Translated, it gives CATSRDITQETQYF.

This clonotype was counted a few times. The rearrangement links TRBV7-2 to TRBJ2-5; D is uncertain. Germline assignment: CDR1 SGHTA and CDR2 FQGNSA. There are 14 residues in the CDR3. V was shortened by 4 bases and J by 0 bases, with 9 bases between the two germline ends. In nucleotides, the CDR3 is TGTGCCAGCAGCTCGTTCTCGTACCAAGAGACCCAGTACTTC. Encoded protein: CASSSFSYQETQYF.

The gene calls are TRBV9 and TRBJ2-1; D is perhaps TRBD2 (6 bases). Germline V gene sequence: CDR1 SGDLS, CDR2 YYNGEE. This CDR3 region has 14 residues. Trimming removed 3 bases from V and 8 bases from J, with 15 bases in between. The CDR3 DNA is TGTGCCAGCAGCGCGTATACTAGCATGGATGAGCAGTTCTTC. The encoded protein is CASSAYTSMDEQFF.

This rearrangement joins TRBV4-2 to TRBJ2-5, with 9 bases fitting TRBD2. After removal of 0 bases from V and 3 bases from J, the junction contained 5 bases not matched to a gene. Per the germline V gene, CDR1 is LGHNA and CDR2 is YNFKEQ. CDR3 length: 16 residues. The CDR3 reads CASSQEGASGEETQYF. CDR3 bases: TGTGCCAGCAGCCAAGAGGGTGCTAGCGGGGAAGAGACCCAGTACTTC.

This chain uses TRBV11-1 with TRBJ2-5, with 9 bases matching TRBD1. V gave up 4 bases and J gave up 5 bases; unmatched junction bases: 17. In germline, CDR1 is SGHAT, CDR2 FQDESV (reference sequence). The CDR3 totals 18 residues. CDR3 region: CASSSRPRGTGYRETQYF. CDR3 DNA sequence: TGTGCCAGCAGCTCCCGGCCCCGCGGGACAGGGTATCGGGAGACCCAGTACTTC.

CDR3 DNA sequence: TGTGCCAGCAGTGCCACCTGGGGGACCGGGGAGCTGTTTTTT. Translating gives CASSATWGTGELFF. The V and J genes are TRBV27 and TRBJ2-2; perhaps D is TRBD1 or TRBD2 (5 bases each). This CDR3 contains 14 residues. Germline V CDR1 and CDR2: MNHEY, SMNVEV (reference sequence). Trimming stripped 5 bases from V and 5 bases from J, with 12 bases between.

This clonotype was seen repeatedly, ten times or more. This rearrangement joins TRBV5-1 to TRBJ2-1; tentatively, D is TRBD1 (5 bases). The CDR3 loop spans 15 amino acids. V lost 1 base and J 7 bases, leaving 15 bases between the germline ends. Germline V gives CDR1 SGHRS, CDR2 YFSETQ. In DNA, the CDR3 is TGCGCCAGCAGCTTGAGGCAGGGTGGGCTGAATGAGCAGTTCTTC. This encodes CASSLRQGGLNEQFF.